This TCR beta chain stems from a study of cytomegalovirus exposure and HLA in healthy donors. PCR involved 60 Vbeta and 13 Jbeta primers. Only in-frame clones appear in the TCRdb table, and some are missing; sequencing was by immunoSEQ multiplex PCR. The table lists approximately 130,000 clones. The sequencing sample was made of PBMCs. The source of this sequence is a woman in her sixties or seventies in good health and CMV-seronegative.

DNA for the CDR3: TGTGCCAGCAGTGAGGATGGACAGGGGAACTACAATGAGCAGTTCTTC. It specifies CASSEDGQGNYNEQFF. The V call is TRBV2, the J call TRBJ2-1, with TRBD1 identical over 9 bases. The CDR3 covers 16 residues. Germline CDR1 SNHLY, CDR2 FYNNEI. The junction had 6 bases not matched to a gene; V was cut back by 3 bases and J by 3 bases.